The clone carrying this T cell receptor beta chain has at least ten counts. The library was built from about 400 ng RNA with molecular barcoded adaptors for alpha/delta and beta/gamma chains. Via MiXCR, TCRdb re-called the reads, giving one row per CDR3 protein. The profile shows 50,000 or so distinct CDR3 sequences, about 19% of them singletons. These data come from a study of read filtering for tumor transcriptome and immune sequencing. The CDR3 is 13 residues long. Germline CDR1 is SGHTA and CDR2 is FQGNSA. The V end was cut by 3 bases, the J end by 4 bases, with 7 bases between. The rearrangement joins TRBV7-2 to TRBJ2-1, with no clear D. Sample: a population of CD138-negative cells sorted from bone marrow. This clonotype was obtained from a donor at least 40 years old with multiple myeloma. CDR3 coding DNA: TGTGCCAGCAGCTTGGACGATTACAATGAGCAGTTCTTC. Translated, it gives CASSLDDYNEQFF.